One and the same sample provided the 16 T cell receptor beta chains below, sequenced in a study of shared clonotypes between healthy human individuals. The repertoire was sequenced with immunoSEQ multiplex PCR; TCRdb's copy has only in-frame clones and lacks some. The sample has roughly 1.5 million clones; 98% are singletons. The specimen was naive CD4+ T cells sorted from blood. Subset specified: CD45RA+ positively selected. These receptors were collected from a man aged 25 to 40 in good health.

The genes are TRBV7-9 and TRBJ2-5, with unresolved D. The CDR3 spans 13 residues. Looked up from germline, CDR1 is SEHNR and CDR2 is FQNEAQ (reference sequence). V was trimmed by 3 bases and J by 0 bases, leaving 5 bases between them. CDR3: CASSFGHQETQYF. The CDR3 DNA follows: TGTGCCAGCAGCTTTGGACACCAAGAGACCCAGTACTTC.

This clone was counted a single time. CDR3 region: CASSYDWSRYNEQFF. In DNA form, the CDR3 reads TGTGCCAGCAGTTACGATTGGTCCCGTTACAATGAGCAGTTCTTC. The V and J genes are TRBV6-5 and TRBJ2-1; the D is unclear. The CDR3 runs 15 residues. Per germline, CDR1 MNHEY and CDR2 SVGAGI. V was pared by 2 bases and J by 4 bases, with 12 bases between.

The V and J genes are TRBV6-5 and TRBJ1-4, with TRBD1 as a possible D gene (5 bases). Germline V lookup: CDR1 MNHEY, CDR2 SVGAGI. Trimming pared 1 base from V and 8 bases from J, leaving 8 bases between. This CDR3 is built from 13 residues. The CDR3 sequence is CASSYYRGEKLFF. CDR3 DNA sequence: TGTGCCAGCAGTTACTACCGGGGGGAAAAACTGTTTTTT.

This chain links TRBV11-3 with TRBJ2-1; the D gene is possibly TRBD2 (5 bases). Looked up from germline, CDR1 is SGHNT and CDR2 is YENEEA. Trimming left V 5 bases short and J 7 bases short, with 12 bases between. CDR3 length: 13 amino acids. The CDR3 DNA sequence: TGTGCCAGCAGCCCACATTCGGGGAATGAGCAGTTCTTC. Residues: CASSPHSGNEQFF.

The chain couples TRBV5-1 to TRBJ2-7, with TRBD2 matching 10 bases. In germline, CDR1 is SGHRS, CDR2 YFSETQ. The CDR3 totals 17 residues. With 3 bases clipped from V and 1 base from J, the junction kept 10 bases outside the gene matches. Here the CDR3 reads CASSWGSGRVVSYEQYF. CDR3 coding DNA: TGCGCCAGCAGCTGGGGGAGCGGGAGGGTGGTTTCCTACGAGCAGTACTTC.

CDR3 residues: CASSYRQGDQPQHF. CDR3 coding DNA: TGTGCCAGCAGTTACCGACAGGGGGATCAGCCCCAGCATTTT. This chain joins TRBV6-5 and TRBJ1-5; 9 bases line up with TRBD1. The CDR3 has 14 amino acids. Germline CDR1 is MNHEY and CDR2 is SVGAGI. Germline trimming cut 2 bases from V and 5 bases from J; bases unmatched to any gene: 1.

The chain carries TRBV2 and TRBJ2-2; TRBD1 agrees at 7 bases. This CDR3 has 16 amino acids. The trim removed 2 bases at V and 6 bases at J, leaving 9 bases unmatched. The germline CDR1 and CDR2 sequences are SNHLY and FYNNEI. CDR3: CASSEILGQEAGELFF. Written as DNA, the CDR3 is TGTGCCAGCAGTGAAATTCTTGGACAGGAAGCCGGGGAGCTGTTTTTT.

The genes are TRBV6-1 and TRBJ1-5; TRBD1 aligns across 7 bases. The CDR3 covers 14 residues. Per the germline V gene, CDR1 is MNHNS and CDR2 is SASEGT. The ends lost 8 bases at V and 0 bases at J; junction bases unmatched: 4. CDR3 residues: CASQGVHSNQPQHF. Here the CDR3 DNA reads TGTGCCAGCCAGGGGGTTCATAGCAATCAGCCCCAGCATTTT.

Points on this clone: Other DNA sequences of this sample code for an identical CDR3. The genes are TRBV5-1 and TRBJ2-7; 13 bases align to TRBD2. V gave up 4 bases and J gave up 2 bases; unmatched junction bases: 0. From germline, CDR1 is SGHRS and CDR2 YFSETQ. The CDR3 loop spans 14 amino acids. The CDR3 DNA is TGCGCCAGCAGCGGGACTAGCGGGGCCTACGAGCAGTACTTC. Amino acids: CASSGTSGAYEQYF.

The chain couples TRBV28 to TRBJ2-3; perhaps TRBD1 as D (5 bases). CDR1 MDHEN and CDR2 SYDVKM come from the germline V gene. The CDR3 spans 14 residues. V was trimmed by 6 bases and J by 1 base, leaving 11 bases between them. The CDR3 nucleotides are TGTGCCAGCAGAGGGAAAGGGGGCACAGATACGCAGTATTTT. The encoded protein is CASRGKGGTDTQYF.

This rearrangement joins TRBV5-1 to TRBJ1-2, with D uncertain. The germline V gene encodes CDR1 SGHRS and CDR2 YFSETQ. The CDR3 loop spans 14 amino acids. V lost 4 bases and J 2 bases, leaving 12 bases between the germline ends. The CDR3 protein is CASSPSTENYGYTF. CDR3 nucleotide sequence: TGCGCCAGCAGCCCATCGACGGAAAACTATGGCTACACCTTC.

The gene calls are TRBV18 and TRBJ1-1; tentatively, D is TRBD1 (6 bases). The germline gives CDR1 KGHSH, CDR2 LQKENI. The CDR3 is made up of 16 amino acids. The V end was cut by 2 bases, the J end by 8 bases, with 21 bases between. CDR3 bases: TGTGCCAGCTCACCATCTACGGGACACCTGTTAGGGGAAGCTTTCTTT. Its protein is CASSPSTGHLLGEAFF.

This chain uses TRBV6-5 with TRBJ2-1; 9 bases are a match to TRBD1. Unmatched junction bases numbered 13, after V lost 6 bases and J lost 10 bases. Looked up from germline, CDR1 is MNHEY and CDR2 is SVGAGI. CDR3 size: 15 residues. The CDR3 coding sequence is TGTGCCAGCAGAACCGGGACAGGGTATTTCTCGGAGCAGTTCTTC. Amino acid sequence: CASRTGTGYFSEQFF.

J is TRBJ1-2 and V is TRBV2; 9 bases align to TRBD1. Germline values: CDR1 SNHLY, CDR2 FYNNEI. There are 14 residues in the CDR3. V trimming: 4 bases; J trimming: 7 bases; junction bases outside the gene matches: 7. The CDR3 protein is CASSAGQGSGGYTF. For the CDR3, the DNA is TGTGCCAGCAGTGCGGGACAGGGTTCAGGTGGCTACACCTTC.

The chain has TRBV5-6 and TRBJ2-7; 7 positions agree with TRBD1. Losses at the gene ends were 4 bases for V and 2 bases for J; bases not matched to a gene: 12. This CDR3 is built from 16 residues. Germline V CDR1 and CDR2: SGHDT, YYEEEE. CDR3 sequence reads: CASSGNIRQGAYEQYF. The CDR3 DNA is TGTGCCAGCAGCGGAAACATTAGACAGGGCGCCTACGAGCAGTACTTC.

The chain carries TRBV21-1 and TRBJ2-1. TRBV21-1 is tagged as a pseudogene. The CDR3 is 17 amino acids. This CDR3 is CASTPGERGPAYNEQFF. CDR3 bases: TGTGCCAGCACCCCCGGCGAACGGGGCCCAGCCTACAATGAGCAGTTCTTC.